The 17 T cell receptor beta chains in this list originate from one sample, sequenced in a study. TCRdb independently ran MiXCR on the 5' RACE reads; one entry per CDR3 protein. The sample consists of approximately 3,000 distinct CDR3 sequences, 6.7% of them appearing once. The sequenced sample was total memory T cells from blood PBMCs. This sample's subset: transitional memory CD4+ T cells. The receptor source for this set is a female donor with HIV.

This clonotype is medium-sized by share. CDR3 in amino acids: CASMSQMNTEAFF. CDR3 sequence (DNA): TGTGCCAGCATGAGCCAGATGAACACTGAAGCTTTCTTT. The rearrangement uses TRBV6-2 or TRBV6-3 and TRBJ1-1; no clear D. Looked up from germline, CDR1 is MNHEY and CDR2 is SVGEGT. The CDR3 consists of 13 residues. V dropped 7 bases and J dropped 0 bases, with 9 bases sitting between them.

In this sample, this clonotype is medium-sized. The rearrangement joins TRBV10-1 to TRBJ1-1; D may be TRBD1 (5 bases). Germline V gives CDR1 WNHNN, CDR2 SYGVQD (reference sequence). CDR3 length: 13 amino acids. V dropped 8 bases and J dropped 4 bases, with 14 bases sitting between them. This CDR3 reads CASRRELGTEAFF. DNA for the CDR3: TGCGCCAGCCGCAGGGAACTGGGCACTGAAGCTTTCTTT.

This clonotype was counted a few times. The chain employs TRBV24-1 and TRBJ1-2; 10 bases match TRBD1. The germline V gene has CDR1 KGHDR and CDR2 SFDVKD. The CDR3 contains 13 residues. The V segment lost 6 bases and the J segment 6 bases; nucleotides outside the gene matches: 3. The CDR3 loop reads CATSRQGADGYTF. The CDR3 region has the DNA TGTGCCACCAGTCGACAGGGGGCGGATGGCTACACCTTC.

This clonotype is termed medium-sized. This rearrangement joins TRBV7-8 to TRBJ1-1; D gene unclear. With 1 base removed from V and 5 bases from J, the gap between germline ends came to 17 bases. Germline CDR1 is SGHVS and CDR2 is FQNEAQ. The CDR3 spans 16 residues. The CDR3: CASSLGASILGTEAFF. CDR3 nucleotides: TGTGCCAGCAGCTTAGGCGCCTCAATTCTAGGGACTGAAGCTTTCTTT.

This clonotype is medium-sized. CDR3 amino acids: CAIKGQANTEAFF. The CDR3 nucleotides read TGTGCCATCAAGGGACAGGCGAACACTGAAGCTTTCTTT. The V gene is TRBV10-3, the J gene TRBJ1-1; TRBD1 aligns across 8 bases. Germline V gives CDR1 ENHRY, CDR2 SYGVKD. There are 13 residues in the CDR3. The V and J ends lost 7 bases and 1 base, in that order; junction bases with no gene match: 2.

This clonotype is termed large. The chain carries TRBV6-1 and TRBJ1-2, with D hard to call. The germline gives CDR1 MNHNS, CDR2 SASEGT. Trimming left V 6 bases short and J 1 base short, with 21 bases between. The CDR3 totals 17 residues. The CDR3: CASRPIGGGKGNYGYTF. The CDR3 nucleotides are TGTGCCAGCAGACCTATTGGCGGTGGGAAGGGTAACTATGGCTACACCTTC.

In this sample, this clonotype is large. V gene TRBV10-1 combines with J gene TRBJ1-3, with TRBD1 matching over 8 bases. The CDR3 is 16 amino acids. Trimming took 4 bases from V and 0 from J; bases not matched to a gene: 5. CDR1 and CDR2 from the germline V gene are WNHNN and SYGVQD (reference sequence). CDR3 amino acids: CASSGPGQASGNTIYF. CDR3 sequence (DNA): TGCGCCAGCAGTGGGCCGGGACAGGCCTCTGGAAACACCATATATTTT.

This clonotype is medium-sized (0.01 to 0.1%). V is TRBV29-1 and J is TRBJ2-1; tentative D call: TRBD1 (7 bases). The V and J ends lost 5 bases and 6 bases respectively, with 8 bases between them. Germline assignment: CDR1 SQVTM and CDR2 ANQGSEA. CDR3 length equals 11 residues. CDR3 nucleotide sequence: TGCAGCGTTCAGGGGGGCAATGAGCAGTTCTTC. Translated, it gives CSVQGGNEQFF.

This clonotype is termed medium-sized. This chain connects TRBV10-3 to TRBJ2-3; D unclear. With 2 bases removed from V and 1 base from J, the gap between germline ends came to 4 bases. Germline V gives CDR1 ENHRY, CDR2 SYGVKD. This CDR3 comprises 13 residues. The CDR3 protein is CAISERGTDTQYF. For the CDR3, the DNA is TGTGCCATCAGTGAGCGGGGCACAGATACGCAGTATTTT.

A few counts support this clonotype. Written as DNA, the CDR3 is TGTGCCATCAGTGCAGGACTGAACACTGAAGCTTTCTTT. It is translated as CAISAGLNTEAFF. This chain links TRBV10-3 with TRBJ1-1, with D unclear. The length of the CDR3 is 13 residues. The germline CDR1 and CDR2 sequences are ENHRY and SYGVKD. V was clipped by 4 bases and J by 0 bases, with 6 bases between them.

This clonotype appeared a few times. This chain joins TRBV10-3 and TRBJ2-3, with D perhaps TRBD1 or TRBD2 (5 bases each). Trimming took 9 bases from V and 1 from J, leaving 5 bases between them. Per the germline V gene, CDR1 is ENHRY and CDR2 is SYGVKD. This CDR3 has 11 residues. Here the CDR3 DNA reads TGTGCCATGGGGGGCACAGATACGCAGTATTTT. Protein: CAMGGTDTQYF.

This clonotype ranks as medium-sized. The gene calls are TRBV11-3 and TRBJ1-5; a weak D match, TRBD1 (5 bases). V lost 6 bases to trimming and J lost 5 bases, with 29 bases between them. CDR1 SGHNT and CDR2 YENEEA come from the germline V gene. The CDR3 totals 19 residues. CDR3 coding DNA: TGTGCCAGCAGGTCAACACCCGGGACCGGCCAGAAAGGGTATCAGCCCCAGCATTTT. Protein sequence: CASRSTPGTGQKGYQPQHF.

This clonotype is deemed medium-sized. The chain uses TRBV6-5 and TRBJ2-1; maybe TRBD2 (6 bases). Germline CDR1 and CDR2: MNHEY and SVGAGI. V dropped 2 bases and J dropped 0 bases, with 8 bases sitting between them. This CDR3 has 15 amino acids. The CDR3 loop is CASSYQGGSYNEQFF. As DNA, the CDR3 is TGTGCCAGCAGTTACCAGGGAGGCTCCTACAATGAGCAGTTCTTC.

This clonotype turned up a few times. The chain combines TRBV12-3 or TRBV12-4 with TRBJ1-1; the match to TRBD1 covers 7 bases. The CDR3 extends over 14 amino acids. Trimming cost V 5 bases and J 3 bases; bases outside gene matches: 6. The DNA for the CDR3 is TGTGCCAGCAGTCCTACGACAGGGTACACTGAAGCTTTCTTT. It is translated as CASSPTTGYTEAFF.

This clonotype is deemed medium-sized. The rearrangement joins TRBV5-6 to TRBJ2-5, with TRBD1 matching 7 bases. CDR1 is SGHDT, CDR2 YYEEEE, per germline. This CDR3 region has 16 residues. Germline trimming cut 2 bases from V and 5 bases from J; bases unmatched to any gene: 12. The CDR3: CASSFALLGGAETQYF. CDR3 bases: TGTGCCAGCAGCTTTGCCCTTTTAGGGGGCGCGGAGACCCAGTACTTC. Full variable domain (outside the CDR3, taken from reference TRBV5-6 and TRBJ2-5): DAGVTQSPTHLIKTRGQQVTLRCSPKSGHDTVSWYQQALGQGPQFIFQYYEEEERQRGNFPDRFSGHQFPNYSSELNVNALLLGDSALYLCASSFALLGGAETQYFGPGTRLLVL.

This clonotype is medium-sized (0.01 to 0.1%) within its sample. The chain links TRBV5-8 to TRBJ1-1, with D tentatively TRBD1 (6 bases). This CDR3 has 11 residues. The V end was cut by 5 bases, the J end by 6 bases, with 8 bases between. Germline values: CDR1 SGHTS, CDR2 YDEGEE. CDR3 coding DNA: TGTGCCAGCAGGCACAGGGCTGAAGCTTTCTTT. It specifies CASRHRAEAFF.

In its sample, this clonotype ranks as medium-sized. V usage is TRBV29-1 and J usage is TRBJ1-5; 10 nucleotides agree with TRBD1. After removal of 6 bases from V and 7 bases from J, the junction contained 6 bases not matched to a gene. This CDR3 comprises 13 residues. Germline assignment: CDR1 SQVTM and CDR2 ANQGSEA. The CDR3 DNA reads TGCAGCGTGGGGACAGGGGAGGGACAGCCCCAGCATTTT. Translation gives CSVGTGEGQPQHF.